The clone carrying this T cell receptor (beta chain) was recorded many times. Amplification of TCR beta CDR3 regions was performed using RNA transcripts as template. Initially, a first-round RT-PCR of the TCR CDR3 employed the HTBI primer set. TCRdb independently ran MiXCR on the multiplex PCR reads; one entry per CDR3 protein. The data show roughly 380,000 distinct CDR3 sequences, 19% seen once. The source of the sample is a study of T cells in Graves' hyperthyroidism and ophthalmopathy. The CDR3 loop spans 14 amino acids. Germline-derived CDR1 and CDR2 are SGHVS and FQNEAQ. Trimming took off 1 base at V and 1 base at J, with 7 bases between the two ends.

The chain couples TRBV7-8 to TRBJ1-1; D ambiguous. The source is a young woman with Graves' hyperthyroidism. Sequencing was carried out using blood. The CDR3 loop is CASSLEAANTEAFF. As DNA, the CDR3 is TGTGCCAGCAGCTTAGAGGCAGCGAACACTGAAGCTTTCTTT.